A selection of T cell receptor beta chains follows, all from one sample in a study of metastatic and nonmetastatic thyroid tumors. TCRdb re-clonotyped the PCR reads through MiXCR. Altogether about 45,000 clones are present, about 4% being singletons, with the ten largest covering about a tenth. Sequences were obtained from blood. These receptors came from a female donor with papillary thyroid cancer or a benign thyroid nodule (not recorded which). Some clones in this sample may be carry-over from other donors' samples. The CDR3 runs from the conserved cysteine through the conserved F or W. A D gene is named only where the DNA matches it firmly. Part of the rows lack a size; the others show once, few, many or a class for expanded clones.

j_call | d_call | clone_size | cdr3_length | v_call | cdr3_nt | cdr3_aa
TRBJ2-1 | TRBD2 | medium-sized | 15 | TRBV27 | TGTGCCAGCAGTTTGAGCGGGAGGCACTACAATGAGCAGTTCTTC | CASSLSGRHYNEQFF
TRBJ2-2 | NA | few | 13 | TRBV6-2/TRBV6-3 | TGTGCCAGTCGAACAGGGGGGGGCGGGGAGCTGTTTTTT | CASRTGGGGELFF
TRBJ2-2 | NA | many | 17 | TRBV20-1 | TGCAGTGCTAGACAATACTCCTCGCGGGCGAACACCGGGGAGCTGTTTTTT | CSARQYSSRANTGELFF
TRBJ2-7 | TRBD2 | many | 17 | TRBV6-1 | TGTGCCAGCAGTTCCCTGACTAGCGGGAGTATCCGTTCCGAGCAGTACTTC | CASSSLTSGSIRSEQYF
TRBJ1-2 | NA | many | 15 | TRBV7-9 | TGTGCCAGCAACTTGGGGACTTTTACTAACTATGGCTACACCTTC | CASNLGTFTNYGYTF
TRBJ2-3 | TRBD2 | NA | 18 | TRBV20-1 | TGCAGTGCTAGAGCAATCCCGGGACTAGCTGGACTCACATATACGCAGTATTTT | CSARAIPGLAGLTYTQYF
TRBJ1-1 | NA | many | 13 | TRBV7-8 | TGTGCCAGCAGCTTGGACAAATTCACTGAAGCTTTCTTT | CASSLDKFTEAFF
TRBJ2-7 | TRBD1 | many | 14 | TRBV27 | TGTGCCAGCAAGTTGGGACAGGGGGCCTACGAGCAGTACTTC | CASKLGQGAYEQYF
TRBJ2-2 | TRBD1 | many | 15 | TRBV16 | TGTGCCAGCAGCCAGGGACAGCTTAACACCGGGGAGCTGTTTTTT | CASSQGQLNTGELFF
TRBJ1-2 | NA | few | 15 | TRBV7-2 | TGTGCCAGCAGCTTAGCGGGGGGTACTCTCTATGGCTACACCTTC | CASSLAGGTLYGYTF
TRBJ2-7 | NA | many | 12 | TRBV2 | TGTGCCAGCAGACCAAGCTCCTACGAGCAGTACTTC | CASRPSSYEQYF
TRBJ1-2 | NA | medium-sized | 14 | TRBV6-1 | TGTGCCAGCACTATTAAGGCCGGATCCTATGGCTACACCTTC | CASTIKAGSYGYTF
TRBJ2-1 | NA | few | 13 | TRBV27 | TGTGCCAGCAGTTCCCGGGACGACAATGAGCAGTTCTTC | CASSSRDDNEQFF
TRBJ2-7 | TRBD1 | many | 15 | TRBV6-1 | TGTGCCAGCGAAGCGACAGGGGGCGACGCCTACGAGCAGTACTTC | CASEATGGDAYEQYF
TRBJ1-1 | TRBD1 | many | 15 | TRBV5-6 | TGTGCCAGCAGCTATTACAGGGGGACGAACACTGAAGCTTTCTTT | CASSYYRGTNTEAFF
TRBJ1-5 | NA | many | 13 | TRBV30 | TGTGCCTGGAGCCAGGGCGGCAATCAGCCCCAGCATTTT | CAWSQGGNQPQHF
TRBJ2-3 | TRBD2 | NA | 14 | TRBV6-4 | TGTGCCAGCAGCCTAGCGGGAGGGCCAGATACGCAGTATTTT | CASSLAGGPDTQYF
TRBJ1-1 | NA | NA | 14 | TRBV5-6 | TGTGCCAGCAGCTTGTACAGGGCGAACACTGAAGCTTTCTTT | CASSLYRANTEAFF
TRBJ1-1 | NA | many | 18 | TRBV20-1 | TGCAGTGCTAGTTTTTTCCCGGGAAGAGGCAGGAGAAACACTGAAGCTTTCTTT | CSASFFPGRGRRNTEAFF
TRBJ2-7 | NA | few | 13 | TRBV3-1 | TGTGCCAGCAGTCTCACCCCCCAGGCCGAGCAGTACTTC | CASSLTPQAEQYF
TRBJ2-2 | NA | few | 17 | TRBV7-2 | TGCGCTAGCAGCCCAGTGGGTAGGACTCTCAACACCGGGGAGCTGTTTTTT | CASSPVGRTLNTGELFF
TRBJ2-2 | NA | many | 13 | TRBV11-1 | TGTGCCAGCAGCTTATTCGGCACCGGGGAGCTGTTTTTT | CASSLFGTGELFF
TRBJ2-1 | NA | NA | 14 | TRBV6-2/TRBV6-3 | TGTGCCAGCACTACCCCAAACGGGAGTGCTGAACAGTTCTTC | CASTTPNGSAEQFF
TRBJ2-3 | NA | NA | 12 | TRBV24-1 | TGTGCCACCAGTGACCCCGGTAATACGCATTATTTT | CATSDPGNTHYF
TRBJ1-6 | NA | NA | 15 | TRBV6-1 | TGTGCCAGCAGTGAACCGGGACAAAGCCCACAACCCCTCCACTTT | CASSEPGQSPQPLHF
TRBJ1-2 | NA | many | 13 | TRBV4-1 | TGCGCCAGCAGCCAGCTGGGGGACTATGGCTACACCTTC | CASSQLGDYGYTF